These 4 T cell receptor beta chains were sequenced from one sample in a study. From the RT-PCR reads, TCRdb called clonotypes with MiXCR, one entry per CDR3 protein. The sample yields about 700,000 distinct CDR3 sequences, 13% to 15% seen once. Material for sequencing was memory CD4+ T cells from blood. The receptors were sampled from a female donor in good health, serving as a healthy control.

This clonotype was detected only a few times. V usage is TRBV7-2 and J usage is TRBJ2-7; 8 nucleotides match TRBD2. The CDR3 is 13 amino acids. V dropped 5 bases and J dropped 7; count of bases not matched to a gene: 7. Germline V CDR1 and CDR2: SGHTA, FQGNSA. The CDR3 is CASSRSGGHEQYF. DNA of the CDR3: TGTGCCAGCAGCCGTTCGGGAGGGCATGAGCAGTACTTC.

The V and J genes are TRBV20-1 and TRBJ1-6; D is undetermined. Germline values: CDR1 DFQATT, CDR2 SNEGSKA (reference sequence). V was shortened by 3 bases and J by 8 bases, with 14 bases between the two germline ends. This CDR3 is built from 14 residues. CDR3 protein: CSARRQVDDSPLHF. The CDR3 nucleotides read TGCAGTGCTAGGAGGCAGGTGGATGATTCACCCCTCCACTTT.

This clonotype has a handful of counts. Here the CDR3 reads CASSLTISEQFF. CDR3 DNA sequence: TGTGCCAGCAGCTTGACTATTTCGGAGCAGTTCTTC. The chain has TRBV7-9 and TRBJ2-1; D may be TRBD2 (5 bases). Germline values: CDR1 SEHNR, CDR2 FQNEAQ (reference sequence). Trimming cost V 3 bases and J 10 bases, with 10 bases left between them. This CDR3 comprises 12 residues.

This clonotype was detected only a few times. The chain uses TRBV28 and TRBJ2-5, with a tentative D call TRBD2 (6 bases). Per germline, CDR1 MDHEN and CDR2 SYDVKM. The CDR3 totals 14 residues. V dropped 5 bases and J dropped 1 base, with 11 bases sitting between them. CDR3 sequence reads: CASSRRDFQETQYF. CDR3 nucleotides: TGTGCCAGCAGTCGCCGGGACTTCCAAGAGACCCAGTACTTC.